This entry concerns a single T cell receptor (beta chain). Its antigen remains unidentified. These data belong to a study of cytotoxic CD8 clonotypes in ibrutinib-treated CLL. The overall study: Response samples were taken after a median of roughly 11 months on treatment, range 6 to 36. Study conclusions and caveats: Collection times varied between progressing and sustained-remission patients. Stable or contracted on treatment, public clonotypes were also uncommon.

Profiling relied on immunoSEQ multiplex PCR, and the TCRdb table lists in-frame clones only, not all of them. The sample records 110,000 to 150,000 clones, about 78% being singletons. Germline V CDR1 and CDR2: MNHNY, SVGAGI (reference sequence). V shed 11 bases and J shed 4 bases, with 14 bases lying between them. The CDR3 consists of 13 residues. This rearrangement joins TRBV6-6 to TRBJ2-2; D possibly corresponds to TRBD1 (7 bases). This material consisted of PBMCs, taken after 24 months of ibrutinib treatment. This TCR derives from a human donor with chronic lymphocytic leukemia. The CDR3 loop reads CAARGVGTGELFF. DNA for the CDR3: TGTGCCGCCAGGGGGGTGGGCACCGGGGAGCTGTTTTTT.